A single sample gave rise to the 4 T cell receptor beta chains below, sequenced in a study of T cell responses to AZD1222 COVID-19 vaccine. Measured with immunoSEQ multiplex PCR; TCRdb has only the in-frame clones, and not every one. The sample includes about 110,000 clones, around 90% of them seen just once. The starting material was peripheral blood, obtained 28 days after the second AZD1222 dose. These TCRs come from an adult who received the AZD1222 COVID-19 vaccine.

The chain links TRBV4-1 to TRBJ1-5; tentatively, D is TRBD1 (6 bases). Germline V gene sequence: CDR1 MGHRA, CDR2 YSYEKL. This CDR3 region has 14 residues. V dropped 1 base and J dropped 3 bases, with 7 bases sitting between them. This CDR3 reads CASSQGTVNQPQHF. CDR3 coding DNA: TGCGCCAGCAGCCAAGGGACAGTCAATCAGCCCCAGCATTTT.

The J gene is TRBJ1-5, the V gene TRBV5-1, with D tentatively TRBD1 (6 bases). Per germline, CDR1 SGHRS and CDR2 YFSETQ. CDR3 size: 15 residues. Trimming stripped 0 bases from V and 1 base from J, with 8 bases between. CDR3 coding DNA: TGCGCCAGCAGCTTGGGGGGGCTGAGCAATCAGCCCCAGCATTTT. It specifies CASSLGGLSNQPQHF. Full variable domain (remainder filled in from reference TRBV5-1 and TRBJ1-5): KAGVTQTPRYLIKTRGQQVTLSCSPISGHRSVSWYQQTPGQGLQFLFEYFSETQRNKGNFPGRFSGRQFSNSRSEMNVSTLELGDSALYLCASSLGGLSNQPQHFGDGTRLSIL.

The J gene is TRBJ1-1, the V gene TRBV19; D perhaps matches TRBD1 (5 bases). The CDR3 is 14 residues long. V shed 3 bases and J shed 4 bases, with 12 bases lying between them. Germline CDR1 is LNHDA and CDR2 is SQIVND (reference sequence). This CDR3 reads CASSMGRVSTEAFF. The CDR3, as DNA: TGTGCCAGTAGTATGGGCAGGGTCTCCACTGAAGCTTTCTTT.

This sequence joins TRBV11-2 and TRBJ1-4; no definite D call. The CDR3 sequence is 14 residues long. Germline CDR1 and CDR2: SGHAT and FQNNGV. V lost 5 bases, J lost 2 bases, and 9 bases lay in between. CDR3 sequence reads: CASSQVSTNEKLFF. The CDR3 DNA sequence: TGTGCCAGCAGCCAAGTTTCCACTAATGAAAAACTGTTTTTT.